Below, one T cell receptor beta chain is given with its context. Antigen: not known. Likely a read error: the CDR3 ends without its conserved phenylalanine or tryptophan. This specimen belongs to a study of blood T cells in healthy people across ages. A second PCR of about 6 to 12 cycles used a sample-barcoded 5' primer and a J-beta primer mix. Through a template-switch adaptor with 12 random nucleotides, each cDNA molecule received a tag. TCRdb re-called the 5' RACE reads through MiXCR, storing one row per CDR3 protein. The sample carries roughly 1,300,000 distinct CDR3 sequences, roughly 60% recorded once. In germline, CDR1 is SEHNR, CDR2 FQNEAQ (reference sequence). This CDR3 has 12 amino acids. The ends were cut back, 4 bases at V and 0 bases at J, with 4 bases in the middle. General study results and limits: Not knowing donor CMV status may have confounded expanded clonotype changes. TCR beta diversity, measured per million T cells, fell in a roughly linear way with age. Any conclusive comparison of naive versus antigen-experienced cells was prevented by using unsorted PBMCs.

This sequence was found in a man aged 18 to 30 in good health. Sequenced: blood. The chain links TRBV7-9 to TRBJ2-7, with D unresolved. The CDR3 DNA is TGTGCCAGCAGCTCGAGCTCCTACGAGCAGTACTTA. Protein: CASSSSSYEQYL.